This TCR beta chain came from a study of OX40 agonist ivuxolimab in advanced cancers. Only in-frame clones appear in the TCRdb table, and some are missing; sequencing was by immunoSEQ multiplex PCR. This table holds some 97,000 clones, about nine tenths found once. The sample here was CD4+ or CD8+ T cells sorted from blood, taken in a trial of the OX40 agonist ivuxolimab. The receptor's source is an adult with an advanced solid tumor such as melanoma, head and neck, liver or kidney cancer.

As DNA, the CDR3 is TGTGCCAGCAGCACTTATTGGGAGACCCAGTACTTC. The encoded protein is CASSTYWETQYF. The V call is TRBV21-1, the J call TRBJ2-5. TRBV21-1 is a listed pseudogene. This CDR3 has 12 amino acids.